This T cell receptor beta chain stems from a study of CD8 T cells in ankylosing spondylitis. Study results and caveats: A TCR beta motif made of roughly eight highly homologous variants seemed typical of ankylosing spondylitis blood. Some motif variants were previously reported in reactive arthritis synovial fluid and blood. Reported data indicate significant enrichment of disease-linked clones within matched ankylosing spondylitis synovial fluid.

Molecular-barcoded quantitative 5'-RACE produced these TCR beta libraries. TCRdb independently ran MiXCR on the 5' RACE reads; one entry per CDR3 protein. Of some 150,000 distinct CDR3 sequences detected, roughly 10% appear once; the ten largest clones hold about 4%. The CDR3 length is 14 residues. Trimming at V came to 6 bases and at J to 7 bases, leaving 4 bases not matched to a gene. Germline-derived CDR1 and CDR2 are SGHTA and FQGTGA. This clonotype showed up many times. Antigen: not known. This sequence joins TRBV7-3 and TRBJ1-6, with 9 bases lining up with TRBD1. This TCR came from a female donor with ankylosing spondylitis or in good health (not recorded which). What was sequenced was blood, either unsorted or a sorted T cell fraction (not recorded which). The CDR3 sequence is CASSIGQGNSPLHF. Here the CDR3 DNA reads TGTGCCAGCAGTATAGGACAGGGGAATTCACCCCTCCACTTT.